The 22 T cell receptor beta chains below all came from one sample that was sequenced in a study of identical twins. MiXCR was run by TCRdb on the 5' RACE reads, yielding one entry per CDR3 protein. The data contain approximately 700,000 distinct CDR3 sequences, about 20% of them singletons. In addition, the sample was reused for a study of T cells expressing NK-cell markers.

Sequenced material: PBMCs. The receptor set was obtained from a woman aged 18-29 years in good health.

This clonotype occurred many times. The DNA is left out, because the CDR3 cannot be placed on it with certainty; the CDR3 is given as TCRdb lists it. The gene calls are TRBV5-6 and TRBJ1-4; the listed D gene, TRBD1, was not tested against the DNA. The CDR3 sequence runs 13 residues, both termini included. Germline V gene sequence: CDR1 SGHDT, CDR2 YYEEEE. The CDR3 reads CASSFGPGEKLFF.

CDR3 loop: CASFKAGTSGNNEQFF. CDR3 in DNA: TGTGCCAGCTTCAAGGCCGGGACTAGCGGGAACAATGAGCAGTTCTTC. The chain has TRBV18 and TRBJ2-1; 13 bases are shared with TRBD2. Per the germline V gene, CDR1 is KGHSH and CDR2 is LQKENI. V shed 7 bases, J shed 5 bases, and the junction held 8 bases outside the gene matches. This CDR3 spans 16 amino acids. The full variable domain, completed using reference TRBV18 and TRBJ2-1, is NAGVMQNPRHLVRRRGQEARLRCSPMKGHSHVYWYRQLPEEGLKFMVYLQKENIIDESGMPKERFSAEFPKEGPSILRIQQVVRGDSAAYFCASFKAGTSGNNEQFFGPGTRLTVL.

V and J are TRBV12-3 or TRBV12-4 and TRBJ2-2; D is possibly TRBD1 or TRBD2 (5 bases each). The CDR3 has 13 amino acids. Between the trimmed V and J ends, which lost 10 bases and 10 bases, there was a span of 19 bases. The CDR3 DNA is TGTGCCACCATAGGGACCGGGTCCGCGGAGCTGTTTTTT. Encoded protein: CATIGTGSAELFF.

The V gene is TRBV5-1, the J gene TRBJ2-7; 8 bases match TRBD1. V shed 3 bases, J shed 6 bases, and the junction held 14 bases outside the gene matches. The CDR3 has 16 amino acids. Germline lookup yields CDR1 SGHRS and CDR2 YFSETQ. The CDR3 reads CASSSEAGQGLGEQYF. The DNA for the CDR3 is TGCGCCAGCAGCTCGGAAGCCGGACAGGGCCTGGGCGAGCAGTACTTC.

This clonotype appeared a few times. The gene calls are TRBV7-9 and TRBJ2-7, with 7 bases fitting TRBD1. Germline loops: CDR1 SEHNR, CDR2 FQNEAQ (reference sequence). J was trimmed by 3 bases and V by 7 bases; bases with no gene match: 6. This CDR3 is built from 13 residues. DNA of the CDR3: TGTGCCAGCACCCTAGGGGGCGGCTACGAGCAGTACTTC. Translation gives CASTLGGGYEQYF. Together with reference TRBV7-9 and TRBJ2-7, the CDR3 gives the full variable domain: DTGVSQNPRHKITKRGQNVTFRCDPISEHNRLYWYRQTLGQGPEFLTYFQNEAQLEKSRLLSDRFSAERPKGSFSTLEIQRTEQGDSAMYLCASTLGGGYEQYFGPGTRLTVT.

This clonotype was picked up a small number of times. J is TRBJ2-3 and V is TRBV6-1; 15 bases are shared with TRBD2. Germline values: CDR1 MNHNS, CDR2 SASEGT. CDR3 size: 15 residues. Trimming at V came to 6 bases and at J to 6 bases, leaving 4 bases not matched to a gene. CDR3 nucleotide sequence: TGTGCCAGCAGCTGGACTAGCGGGGGGGCGGATACGCAGTATTTT. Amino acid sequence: CASSWTSGGADTQYF.

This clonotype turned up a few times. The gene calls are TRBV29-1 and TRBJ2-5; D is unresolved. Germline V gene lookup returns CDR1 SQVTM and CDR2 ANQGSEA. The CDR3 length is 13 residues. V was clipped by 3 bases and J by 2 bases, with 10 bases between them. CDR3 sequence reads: CSVDGNGQETQYF. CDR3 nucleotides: TGCAGCGTTGACGGAAACGGACAAGAGACCCAGTACTTC.

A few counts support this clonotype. CDR3 in amino acids: CSVVTGPPAYPQHF. CDR3 DNA sequence: TGCAGCGTCGTTACAGGGCCGCCAGCGTATCCCCAGCATTTT. The genes are TRBV29-1 and TRBJ1-5; TRBD1 might be the D (6 bases). V lost 6 bases, J lost 10 bases, and 22 bases lay in between. The CDR3 is 14 residues long. Germline assignment: CDR1 SQVTM and CDR2 ANQGSEA.

CDR3 bases: TGTGCCATCAGTGAGAACTTTTATGGCTACACCTTC. Its translation: CAISENFYGYTF. The rearrangement links TRBV10-3 to TRBJ1-2; D is unclear. V was clipped by 2 bases and J by 5 bases, with 6 bases between them. The CDR3 loop spans 12 amino acids. Germline V gene lookup returns CDR1 ENHRY and CDR2 SYGVKD.

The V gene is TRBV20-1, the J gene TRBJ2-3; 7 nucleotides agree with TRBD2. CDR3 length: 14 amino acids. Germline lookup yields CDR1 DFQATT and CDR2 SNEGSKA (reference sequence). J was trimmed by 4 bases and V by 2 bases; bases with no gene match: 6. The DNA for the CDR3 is TGCAGTGCTAGACGGGAGCGGGGCTCAGATACGCAGTATTTT. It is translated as CSARRERGSDTQYF.

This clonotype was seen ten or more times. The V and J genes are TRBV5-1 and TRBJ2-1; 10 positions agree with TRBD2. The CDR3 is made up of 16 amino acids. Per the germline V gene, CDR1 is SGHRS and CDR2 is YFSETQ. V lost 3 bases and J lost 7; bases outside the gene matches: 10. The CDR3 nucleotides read TGCGCCAGCAGCTGGGGTGGACTAGCGGTGGTTAATGAGCAGTTCTTC. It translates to CASSWGGLAVVNEQFF.

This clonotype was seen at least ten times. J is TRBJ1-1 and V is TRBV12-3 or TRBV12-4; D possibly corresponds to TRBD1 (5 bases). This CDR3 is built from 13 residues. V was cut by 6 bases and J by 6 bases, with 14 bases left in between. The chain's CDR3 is CASSWAQGAEAFF. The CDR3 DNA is TGTGCCAGCAGCTGGGCGCAGGGCGCTGAAGCTTTCTTT.

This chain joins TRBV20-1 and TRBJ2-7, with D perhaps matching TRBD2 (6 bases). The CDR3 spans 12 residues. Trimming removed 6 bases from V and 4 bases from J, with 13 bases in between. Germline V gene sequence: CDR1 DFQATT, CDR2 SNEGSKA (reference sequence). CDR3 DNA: TGCAGTGCCAATAGCGGCCAATACGAGCAGTACTTC. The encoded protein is CSANSGQYEQYF.

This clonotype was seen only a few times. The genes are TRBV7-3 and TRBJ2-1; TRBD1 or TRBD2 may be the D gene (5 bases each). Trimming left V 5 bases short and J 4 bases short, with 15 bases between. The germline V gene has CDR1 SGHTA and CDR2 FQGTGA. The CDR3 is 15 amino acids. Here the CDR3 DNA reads TGTGCCAGCAGCCCCGGGACCAGATTATACAATGAGCAGTTCTTC. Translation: CASSPGTRLYNEQFF.

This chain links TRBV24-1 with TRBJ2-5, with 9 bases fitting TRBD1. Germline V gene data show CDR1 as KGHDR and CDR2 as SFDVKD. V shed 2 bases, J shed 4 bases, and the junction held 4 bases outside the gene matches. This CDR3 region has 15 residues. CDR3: CATSDYTGGRETQYF. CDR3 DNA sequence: TGTGCCACCAGTGATTATACAGGGGGCCGAGAGACCCAGTACTTC.

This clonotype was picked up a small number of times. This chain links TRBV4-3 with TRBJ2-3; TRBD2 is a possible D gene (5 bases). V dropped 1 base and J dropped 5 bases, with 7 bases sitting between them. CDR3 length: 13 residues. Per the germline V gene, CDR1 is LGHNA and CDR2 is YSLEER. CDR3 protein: CASSQGRGDTQYF. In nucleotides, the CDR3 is TGCGCCAGCAGCCAAGGACGGGGAGATACGCAGTATTTT.

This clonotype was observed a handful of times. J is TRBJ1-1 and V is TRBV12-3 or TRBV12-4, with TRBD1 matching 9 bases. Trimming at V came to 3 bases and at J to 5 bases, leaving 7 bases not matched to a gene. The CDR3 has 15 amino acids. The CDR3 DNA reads TGTGCCAGCAGTTTCTCGACAGGGGGGCTAACTGAAGCTTTCTTT. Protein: CASSFSTGGLTEAFF.

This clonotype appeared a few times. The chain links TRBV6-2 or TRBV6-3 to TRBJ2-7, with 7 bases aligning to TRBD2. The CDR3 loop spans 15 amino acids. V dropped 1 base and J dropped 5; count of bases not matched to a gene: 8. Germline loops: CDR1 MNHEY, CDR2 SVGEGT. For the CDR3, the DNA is TGTGCCAGCAGTTACTGGCTAGCGGAGTCACACGAGCAGTACTTC. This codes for CASSYWLAESHEQYF.

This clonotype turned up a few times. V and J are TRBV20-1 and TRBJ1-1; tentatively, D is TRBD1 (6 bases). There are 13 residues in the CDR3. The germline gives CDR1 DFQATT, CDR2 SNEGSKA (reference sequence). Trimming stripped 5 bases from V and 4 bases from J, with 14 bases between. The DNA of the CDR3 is TGCAGTGCTCCTAGCGGGACACGCACTGAAGCTTTCTTT. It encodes CSAPSGTRTEAFF.

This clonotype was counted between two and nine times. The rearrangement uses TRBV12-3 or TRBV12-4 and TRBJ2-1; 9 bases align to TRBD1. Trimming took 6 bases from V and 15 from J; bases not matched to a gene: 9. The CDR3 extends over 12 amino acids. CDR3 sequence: CASRKDRGSLFF. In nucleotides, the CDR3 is TGTGCCAGCAGAAAAGACAGGGGGTCTCTGTTCTTC.

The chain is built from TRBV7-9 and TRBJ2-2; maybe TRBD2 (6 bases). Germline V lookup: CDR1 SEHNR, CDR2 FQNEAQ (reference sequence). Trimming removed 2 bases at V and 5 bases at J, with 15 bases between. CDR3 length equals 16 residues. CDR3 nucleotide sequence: TGTGCCAGCAGCTTAAGGGCGGGACCCCCAACCGGGGAGCTGTTTTTT. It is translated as CASSLRAGPPTGELFF. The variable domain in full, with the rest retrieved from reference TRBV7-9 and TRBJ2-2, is DTGVSQNPRHKITKRGQNVTFRCDPISEHNRLYWYRQTLGQGPEFLTYFQNEAQLEKSRLLSDRFSAERPKGSFSTLEIQRTEQGDSAMYLCASSLRAGPPTGELFFGEGSRLTVL.

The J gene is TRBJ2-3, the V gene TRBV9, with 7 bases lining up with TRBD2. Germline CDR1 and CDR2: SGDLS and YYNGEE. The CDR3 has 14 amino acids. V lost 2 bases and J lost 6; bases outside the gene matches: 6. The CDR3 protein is CASSVDLSGDTQYF. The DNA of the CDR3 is TGTGCCAGCAGCGTGGATCTTAGCGGGGATACGCAGTATTTT.